The table lists the clone carrying this TCR beta chain with a few counts. The antigen remains undetermined. Next came a second PCR, run for roughly 6 to 11 cycles, which used a sample-barcoded 5' primer along with a J-beta primer mix. TCRdb processed the 5' RACE reads anew with MiXCR; each CDR3 protein has one entry. The sample yields about 640,000 distinct CDR3 sequences, 40% to 45% seen once. These data are taken from a study of blood T cells in healthy people across ages. Study conclusions and caveats: Strongly correlated with naive T cell percentage was TCR beta diversity.

V trimming: 0 bases; J trimming: 1 base; junction bases outside the gene matches: 9. Germline V gives CDR1 LGHNA, CDR2 YNFKEQ. The CDR3 spans 19 residues. V gene TRBV4-2 combines with J gene TRBJ1-6; 7 positions match TRBD1. This clonotype originated in a man older than 75 in good health. Input material: blood. CDR3 sequence: CASSQEALGGASYNSPLHF. CDR3 bases: TGTGCCAGCAGCCAAGAGGCATTAGGGGGCGCTTCCTATAATTCACCCCTCCACTTT.